This T cell receptor (beta chain) was captured in a study of regulatory T cells in long-lasting Graves disease (dated by TCRdb to about 2021). As for the study more broadly: To count as having persistent Graves' disease, a patient had to have received antithyroid drug treatment for over 5 years with TSH receptor autoantibodies remaining persistently positive. Peripheral blood TCR sequencing and RNA sequencing compared persistent Graves' disease patients with newly diagnosed Graves' disease patients. The study was conducted in China and was registered as a clinical trial. A total of roughly 35 samples underwent TCR sequencing: about 13 from persistent and approximately 20 from newly diagnosed Graves' disease patients. In the clinical cohort, patients with persistent Graves' disease had used antithyroid drugs for an average of around 9.9 years.

This clonotype has just a few counts. Its antigen is currently not known. Nothing much larger sits one base from this clone, and base qualities are not available. What this sample's time point label stands for: persistent/refractory GD, antithyroid drugs over 5 years with positive TRAb. RNA was extracted from PBMCs in TRIzol for both TCR sequencing and RNA sequencing. Graves' disease was diagnosed according to American Thyroid Association guidelines. Patients were recruited from an endocrinology department in Xi'an, China. From each patient, 7.5 to 9.5 milliliters of peripheral blood was collected into an EDTA anticoagulant tube. Ficoll Paque Plus density gradient separation was used to isolate PBMCs, and no additional T cell sorting was done. An Agilent 2100 Bioanalyzer and agarose gel were used to check RNA quality, and a NanoDrop 2000 was used to measure RNA concentration. The library was generated by multiplex PCR. For sequencing, an Illumina HiSeq 4000 was employed. CDR3 regions were amplified by Arm-PCR with iRepertoire HTBI primers to construct TCR beta libraries. Before sequencing, the PCR products went through gel purification. Per the authors' processing: A total of 62 TRBV and some 13 TRBJ segments were identified across samples and were used for gene usage analysis of CDR3 amino acid clonotypes. COPE and FqMerger were used to merge the filtered high-quality paired reads into contigs. BLAST was used to align contigs to IMGT TRBV, TRBD and TRBJ reference genes, and CDR3 was defined according to IMGT. Clonotypes above 0.1% frequency were classified as highly expanded clones. Shannon entropy served as the measure of repertoire diversity, while the Gini coefficient captured V-J evenness. A clonotype found in more than one individual was treated as public. Clones were called with MiXCR by TCRdb after fastp trimmed the public reads at Q25, and only in-frame beta chains were retained. Merged by CDR3 protein, the rows form single entries marked with the most common genes and DNA. The V and J calls were not made by the authors but by TCRdb's processing. For this sample there are 700,000 or so distinct CDR3 sequences; 25% to 35% appear just once. The ten largest clonotypes hold around 42% of the sample.

The research as a whole found: Persistent disease showed preferential use of TRBV28, TRBJ1-2 and TRBJ2-5, whereas newly diagnosed disease favored TRBV20-1 and TRBJ2-1. Lower TCR Shannon entropy and fewer highly expanded clones were observed in persistent Graves' disease patients than in newly diagnosed patients, which suggested clonal expansion. A larger number of public clonotypes was shared among persistent patients (approximately 2,600) than among newly diagnosed patients (around 970). The authors acknowledged the small sample size as a limitation that may reduce accuracy. Only the TCR beta chain was sequenced and analyzed. The study examined only peripheral blood because the primary lesion, thyroid tissue, could not be accessed.

V lost 2 bases and J lost 7 bases, and the count of bases not matched to a germline gene is 6. The CDR3 holds 14 amino acids from the cysteine to the phenylalanine. The CDR3 DNA has 42 bases and is translated from base 1. Via the germline V gene, CDR1 is SNHLY and CDR2 FYNNEI. The sequences come from peripheral blood mononuclear cells (PBMCs), collected when the disease was refractory, from a patient treated with antithyroid drugs. The sequence derives from a female donor with Graves disease. This sequence uses TRBV2 and TRBJ1-1, and 8 junction bases match TRBD1. Read as DNA, the sequence is TGTGCCAGCAGTGAACAGGGGGCGCCGCATGAAGCTTTCTTT. Translated, this gives CASSEQGAPHEAFF. Here the CDR3 is joined to the reference TRBV2 and TRBJ1-1 genes, and the full variable domain is: EPEVTQTPSHQVTQMGQEVILRCVPISNHLYFYWYRQILGQKVEFLVSFYNNEISEKSEIFDDQFSVERPDGSNFTLKIRSTKLEDSAMYFCASSEQGAPHEAFFGQGTRLTVV.